This entry concerns a single T cell receptor (beta chain). No antigen is known for it. Treatment denoted: oral pan-JAK inhibitor, 5-10 mg twice daily. In alopecia areata patients, both lesional scalp punch biopsies and peripheral blood were collected. The germline gives CDR1 MNHEY, CDR2 SMNVEV (reference sequence). CDR3 size: 12 residues. Trimming pared 10 bases from V and 4 bases from J, leaving 11 bases between. The source of the sample is a study of CD8+ T cells in alopecia areata. Study information: Tofacitinib lasted 6 to 18 months, then 6 months off drug.

As the sequencing template, cDNA was produced by extracting RNA and reverse transcribing it. Profiling relied on immunoSEQ multiplex PCR, and the TCRdb table lists in-frame clones only, not all of them. The sample consists of about 200,000 clones, over 60% of them appearing once. Findings and caveats of the study: When scalp samples are sequenced, resident alphabeta T cells of normal skin are also captured. Many expanded lesional clones stayed in scalp and blood while on tofacitinib.

This TCR came from a human donor with alopecia areata. V usage is TRBV27 and J usage is TRBJ2-1; D gene unclear. The material was CD4+ T cells sorted from blood, obtained at week 4, from a patient treated with tofacitinib. CDR3 residues: CAIRGPYNEQFF. CDR3 in DNA: TGTGCCATCCGCGGACCATACAATGAGCAGTTCTTC.